This TCR beta chain was recorded in a study of blood T cell repertoires in COVID-19. The CDR3 spans 15 residues. From germline, CDR1 is MRHNA and CDR2 SNTAGT. The ends lost 3 bases at V and 3 bases at J; junction bases unmatched: 1. The data were produced by immunoSEQ multiplex PCR, yet TCRdb's version contains in-frame clones alone and is incomplete. The table records roughly 410,000 clones, over 75% of them present only once. This clone came up many times. The chain is built from TRBV6-4 and TRBJ2-3, with 12 nucleotides matching TRBD2. The sequenced sample consisted of peripheral blood. The TCR was taken from a woman between 35 and 50 years old with COVID-19, enrolled during active disease. CDR3 protein: CASSEGTSGTDTQYF. The CDR3 DNA sequence: TGTGCCAGCAGTGAGGGGACTAGCGGGACAGATACGCAGTATTTT.